This is a list of T cell receptor beta chains from one sample in a study of regulatory T cells in long-lasting Graves disease. TCRdb ran MiXCR on the multiplex PCR reads and lists one entry per CDR3 protein. The sample lists fewer than 550,000 distinct CDR3 sequences, about 16% seen once, with roughly 25% in the top ten. These data were also filed under a second study, of T cells in Graves' hyperthyroidism and ophthalmopathy.

The sample in question was peripheral blood mononuclear cells (PBMCs), obtained at new diagnosis, from a patient treated with antithyroid drugs. The receptors were sampled from a woman aged 35-60 years with Graves disease. CDR3s include the opening cysteine and the closing phenylalanine or tryptophan. D genes are given only for firm matches. Clone size is stated in some rows and not others, as once, few, many or a class when expanded.

J: TRBJ1-2; size: few; V: TRBV29-1; D: TRBD1; CDR3: CSVEDLGQTHYGYTF; DNA: TGCAGCGTTGAAGACTTGGGACAGACCCACTATGGCTACACCTTC
J: TRBJ1-5; size: many; V: TRBV18; D: .; CDR3: CASSPGREGNQPQHF; DNA: TGTGCCAGCAGCCCGGGACGGGAGGGCAATCAGCCCCAGCATTTT
J: TRBJ1-4; size: .; V: TRBV6-2/TRBV6-3; D: .; CDR3: CASRPGKANEKLFF; DNA: TGTGCCAGCAGACCCGGGAAGGCGAATGAAAAACTGTTTTTT
J: TRBJ1-1; size: many; V: TRBV2; D: .; CDR3: CASSVENTEAFF; DNA: TGTGCCAGCAGTGTCGAGAACACTGAAGCTTTCTTT
J: TRBJ1-1; size: many; V: TRBV6-2/TRBV6-3; D: TRBD1; CDR3: CASDRVNTEAFF; DNA: TGTGCCAGCGACAGGGTCAACACTGAAGCTTTCTTT
J: TRBJ1-4; size: .; V: TRBV12-3/TRBV12-4; D: TRBD1; CDR3: CASSFGQGVGKLFF; DNA: TGTGCCAGCAGTTTCGGACAGGGGGTGGGAAAACTGTTTTTT
J: TRBJ1-1; size: many; V: TRBV12-3/TRBV12-4; D: .; CDR3: CASASLIEAFF; DNA: TGTGCCAGCGCCTCGCTTATTGAAGCTTTCTTT
J: TRBJ2-3; size: few; V: TRBV5-1; D: TRBD1; CDR3: CASSFLRQGATDTQYF; DNA: TGCGCCAGCAGCTTCCTCCGGCAGGGGGCCACAGATACGCAGTATTTT
J: TRBJ1-1; size: many; V: TRBV19; D: TRBD1; CDR3: CASRRDREFVGAFF; DNA: TGTGCCAGTAGACGGGACAGGGAATTTGTAGGAGCTTTCTTT
J: TRBJ1-1; size: many; V: TRBV7-2; D: TRBD1; CDR3: CASSTNRGNTEAFF; DNA: TGTGCCAGCAGCACCAACAGGGGGAACACTGAAGCTTTCTTT
J: TRBJ2-2; size: .; V: TRBV30; D: .; CDR3: CAWTRGTGELFF; DNA: TGTGCCTGGACCCGAGGCACCGGGGAGCTGTTTTTT
J: TRBJ1-5; size: few; V: TRBV20-1; D: .; CDR3: CSARTSNQPQHF; DNA: TGCAGTGCTAGAACCAGCAATCAGCCCCAGCATTTT
J: TRBJ2-1; size: many; V: TRBV6-5; D: TRBD2; CDR3: CASSYLAGVNEQFF; DNA: TGTGCCAGCAGTTACCTAGCGGGGGTAAATGAGCAGTTCTTC
J: TRBJ2-1; size: few; V: TRBV7-9; D: TRBD1; CDR3: CASSRWDRYNEQFF; DNA: TGTGCCAGCAGCCGATGGGACAGATACAATGAGCAGTTCTTC
J: TRBJ2-7; size: few; V: TRBV10-2; D: .; CDR3: CASVEQGPYEQYF; DNA: TGCGCCAGCGTAGAACAGGGCCCCTACGAGCAGTACTTC
J: TRBJ2-5; size: few; V: TRBV3-1; D: TRBD2; CDR3: CASSQGAGPQETQYF; DNA: TGTGCCAGCAGCCAGGGAGCGGGACCCCAAGAGACCCAGTACTTC
J: TRBJ1-1; size: many; V: TRBV30; D: TRBD1; CDR3: CAWSRYRGENTEAFF; DNA: TGTGCCTGGAGCCGATACAGGGGAGAGAACACTGAAGCTTTCTTT
J: TRBJ2-4; size: few; V: TRBV28; D: .; CDR3: CASSLASTKNIQYF; DNA: TGTGCCAGCAGTCTTGCATCAACCAAAAACATTCAGTACTTC
J: TRBJ2-1; size: many; V: TRBV3-1; D: .; CDR3: CASSHSAPNEQFF; DNA: TGTGCCAGCAGCCATTCAGCACCCAATGAGCAGTTCTTC
J: TRBJ2-3; size: .; V: TRBV12-3/TRBV12-4; D: .; CDR3: CASSPRAGLGDTQYF; DNA: TGTGCCAGCAGTCCACGAGCAGGGTTAGGAGATACGCAGTATTTT
J: TRBJ1-2; size: many; V: TRBV12-3/TRBV12-4; D: .; CDR3: CATYLAGNYGYTF; DNA: TGTGCCACTTATCTGGCGGGAAACTATGGCTACACCTTC
J: TRBJ2-5; size: many; V: TRBV5-8; D: .; CDR3: CASSSTGGTWETQYF; DNA: TGTGCCAGCAGCTCGACTGGGGGAACCTGGGAGACCCAGTACTTC
J: TRBJ2-2; size: many; V: TRBV2; D: TRBD2; CDR3: CASRRTSGGPNTGELFF; DNA: TGTGCCAGCAGGCGGACTAGCGGGGGCCCGAACACCGGGGAGCTGTTTTTT
J: TRBJ1-2; size: .; V: TRBV18; D: TRBD1; CDR3: CASSPGVGQGIGYTF; DNA: TGTGCCAGCTCACCAGGCGTCGGACAGGGTATAGGCTACACCTTC
J: TRBJ1-2; size: many; V: TRBV6-9; D: .; CDR3: CASSYGGTERVYGYTF; DNA: TGTGCCAGCAGTTACGGCGGGACCGAAAGGGTCTATGGCTACACCTTC
J: TRBJ2-1; size: .; V: TRBV11-3; D: TRBD1; CDR3: CASSRAGGRTYNEQFF; DNA: TGTGCCAGCAGCCGAGCAGGGGGAAGGACCTACAATGAGCAGTTCTTC
J: TRBJ1-2; size: many; V: TRBV5-4; D: TRBD1; CDR3: CASSYQGAHGYTF; DNA: TGTGCCAGCAGCTATCAGGGGGCTCATGGCTACACCTTC
J: TRBJ2-5; size: many; V: TRBV20-1; D: .; CDR3: CSARDLGGVFETQYF; DNA: TGCAGTGCTAGAGATCTGGGGGGTGTCTTCGAGACCCAGTACTTC
J: TRBJ1-2; size: .; V: TRBV19; D: .; CDR3: CASKNGHSLPPYGYTF; DNA: TGTGCCAGTAAAAACGGCCACAGCCTACCCCCCTATGGCTACACCTTC
J: TRBJ2-4; size: .; V: TRBV3-1; D: .; CDR3: CASSPDDDIQYF; DNA: TGTGCCAGCAGCCCAGACGATGACATTCAGTACTTC
J: TRBJ1-5; size: .; V: TRBV6-1; D: .; CDR3: CASGGMSVNQPQHF; DNA: TGTGCCAGCGGCGGGATGTCGGTCAATCAGCCCCAGCATTTT
J: TRBJ2-1; size: few; V: TRBV12-3/TRBV12-4; D: .; CDR3: CASTLGGLSYNEQFF; DNA: TGTGCCAGCACCTTGGGGGGGCTATCATACAATGAGCAGTTCTTC
J: TRBJ2-2; size: few; V: TRBV19; D: TRBD1; CDR3: CASVTGAGTGELFF; DNA: TGTGCCAGTGTGACAGGGGCTGGCACCGGGGAGCTGTTTTTT
J: TRBJ2-7; size: few; V: TRBV11-2; D: TRBD2; CDR3: CASSSIAGVNYEQYF; DNA: TGTGCCAGCAGCTCAATAGCGGGGGTAAACTACGAGCAGTACTTC
J: TRBJ1-1; size: few; V: TRBV7-8; D: .; CDR3: CASREIPTVNTEAFF; DNA: TGTGCCAGCCGTGAAATTCCGACGGTGAACACTGAAGCTTTCTTT
J: TRBJ2-2; size: .; V: TRBV10-1; D: .; CDR3: CASKGTLTGELFF; DNA: TGCGCCAGCAAAGGGACGCTAACCGGGGAGCTGTTTTTT
J: TRBJ1-3; size: .; V: TRBV2; D: .; CDR3: CASLGQLSGNTIYF; DNA: TGTGCCAGCCTGGGACAACTCTCTGGAAACACCATATATTTT
J: TRBJ1-1; size: many; V: TRBV12-3/TRBV12-4; D: .; CDR3: CASSGIRGGGTEAFF; DNA: TGTGCCAGCAGTGGAATCAGGGGTGGGGGAACTGAAGCTTTCTTT
J: TRBJ1-6; size: .; V: TRBV7-2; D: .; CDR3: CASSFSVSSPLHF; DNA: TGTGCCAGCAGCTTCTCGGTGTCCTCACCCCTCCACTTT
J: TRBJ1-1; size: many; V: TRBV30; D: .; CDR3: CAWKQGNTEAFF; DNA: TGTGCCTGGAAACAGGGGAACACTGAAGCTTTCTTT
J: TRBJ1-1; size: many; V: TRBV5-5; D: .; CDR3: CASSFYGGRDTEAFF; DNA: TGTGCCAGCAGCTTTTATGGGGGCAGGGACACTGAAGCTTTCTTT
J: TRBJ2-5; size: many; V: TRBV3-1; D: .; CDR3: CASSQGRLDQYF; DNA: TGTGCCAGCAGCCAAGGAAGGCTGGACCAGTACTTC
J: TRBJ2-3; size: .; V: TRBV9; D: TRBD1; CDR3: CASSGDSRTDTQYF; DNA: TGTGCCAGCAGCGGGGACAGTCGCACAGATACGCAGTATTTT
J: TRBJ1-1; size: many; V: TRBV2; D: .; CDR3: CADGGREGTEAFF; DNA: TGTGCCGACGGAGGGAGGGAAGGCACTGAAGCTTTCTTT
J: TRBJ2-1; size: many; V: TRBV28; D: .; CDR3: CASSGGGRGVEFF; DNA: TGTGCCAGCAGTGGTGGGGGCCGGGGAGTAGAGTTCTTC
J: TRBJ2-1; size: many; V: TRBV9; D: TRBD2; CDR3: CASSADGLAGATGEQFF; DNA: TGTGCCAGCAGCGCAGATGGACTAGCGGGGGCCACGGGGGAGCAGTTCTTC
J: TRBJ2-3; size: .; V: TRBV7-2; D: TRBD2; CDR3: CASSPGLAGKYTDTQYF; DNA: TGTGCCAGCAGCCCGGGACTAGCGGGGAAATACACAGATACGCAGTATTTT
J: TRBJ2-3; size: many; V: TRBV20-1; D: TRBD2; CDR3: CSAPEPAGGSDTQYF; DNA: TGCAGTGCTCCTGAACCAGCGGGGGGCTCAGATACGCAGTATTTT
J: TRBJ1-2; size: many; V: TRBV28; D: TRBD1; CDR3: CASSPGTGYGYTF; DNA: TGTGCCAGCAGCCCCGGGACAGGTTATGGCTACACCTTC
J: TRBJ1-1; size: many; V: TRBV12-3/TRBV12-4; D: .; CDR3: CASRVDTNTEAFF; DNA: TGTGCCAGCAGGGTGGACACGAACACTGAAGCTTTCTTT
J: TRBJ2-1; size: many; V: TRBV5-1; D: .; CDR3: CASSLAAAKLNEQFF; DNA: TGCGCCAGCAGCTTGGCGGCAGCCAAGCTGAATGAGCAGTTCTTC
J: TRBJ1-4; size: many; V: TRBV7-6; D: TRBD1; CDR3: CASSLGTGFEKLFF; DNA: TGTGCCAGCAGCTTGGGGACAGGGTTTGAAAAACTGTTTTTT